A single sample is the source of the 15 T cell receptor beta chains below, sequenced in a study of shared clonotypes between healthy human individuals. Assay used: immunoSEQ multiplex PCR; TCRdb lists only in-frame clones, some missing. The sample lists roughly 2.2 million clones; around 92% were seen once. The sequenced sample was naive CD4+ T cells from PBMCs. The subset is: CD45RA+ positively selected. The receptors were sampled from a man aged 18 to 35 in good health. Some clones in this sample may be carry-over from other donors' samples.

The CDR3 nucleotides are TGTGCCAGCAGCTTACTCCGGGAGGAGGCAGATACGCAGTATTTT. As protein: CASSLLREEADTQYF. This chain joins TRBV7-2 and TRBJ2-3, with TRBD2 matching 7 bases. The ends lost 2 bases at V and 4 bases at J; junction bases unmatched: 6. The CDR3 extends over 15 amino acids. Germline loops: CDR1 SGHTA, CDR2 FQGNSA.

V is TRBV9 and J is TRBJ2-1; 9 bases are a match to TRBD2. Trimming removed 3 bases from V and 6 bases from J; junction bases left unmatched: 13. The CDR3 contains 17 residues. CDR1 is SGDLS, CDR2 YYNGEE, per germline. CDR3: CASSALGVAGVPNEQFF. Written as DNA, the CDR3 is TGTGCCAGCAGCGCCCTGGGAGTAGCGGGAGTTCCCAATGAGCAGTTCTTC.

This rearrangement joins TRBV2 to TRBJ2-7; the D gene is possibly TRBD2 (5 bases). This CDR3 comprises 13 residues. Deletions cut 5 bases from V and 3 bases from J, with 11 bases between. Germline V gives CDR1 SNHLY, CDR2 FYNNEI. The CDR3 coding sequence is TGTGCCAGCAGTTCCGGGAAAAACTACGAGCAGTACTTC. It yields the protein CASSSGKNYEQYF.

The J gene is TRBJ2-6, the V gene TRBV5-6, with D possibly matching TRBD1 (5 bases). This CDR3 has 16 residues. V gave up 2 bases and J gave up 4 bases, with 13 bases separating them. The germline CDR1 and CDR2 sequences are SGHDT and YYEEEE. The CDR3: CASSLWGDSGANVLTF. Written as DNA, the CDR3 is TGTGCCAGCAGCTTATGGGGCGATTCGGGGGCCAACGTCCTGACTTTC.

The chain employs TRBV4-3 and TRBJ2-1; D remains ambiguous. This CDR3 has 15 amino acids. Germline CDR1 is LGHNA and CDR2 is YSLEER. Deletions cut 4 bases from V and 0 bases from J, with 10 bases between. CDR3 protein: CASSRAGDSYNEQFF. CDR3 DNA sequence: TGCGCCAGCAGCCGTGCAGGTGACTCCTACAATGAGCAGTTCTTC.

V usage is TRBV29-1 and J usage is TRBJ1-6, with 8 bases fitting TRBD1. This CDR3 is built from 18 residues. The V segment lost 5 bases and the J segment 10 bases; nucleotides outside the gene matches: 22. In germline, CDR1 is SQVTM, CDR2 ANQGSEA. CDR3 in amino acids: CSVQRGVGTGRISSPLHF. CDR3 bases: TGCAGCGTTCAACGGGGTGTGGGGACAGGCCGCATTAGCTCACCCCTCCACTTT. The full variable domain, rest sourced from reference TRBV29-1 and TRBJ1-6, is SAVISQKPSRDICQRGTSLTIQCQVDSQVTMMFWYRQQPGQSLTLIATANQGSEATYESGFVIDKFPISRPNLTFSTLTVSNMSPEDSSIYLCSVQRGVGTGRISSPLHFGNGTRLTVT.

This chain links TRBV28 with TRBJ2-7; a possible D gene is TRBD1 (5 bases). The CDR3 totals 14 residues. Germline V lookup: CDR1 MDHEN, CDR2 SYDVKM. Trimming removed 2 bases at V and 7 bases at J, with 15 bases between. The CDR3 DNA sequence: TGTGCCAGCAGTTTAATGGGGCTAGGTAGGGAGCAGTACTTC. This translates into CASSLMGLGREQYF.

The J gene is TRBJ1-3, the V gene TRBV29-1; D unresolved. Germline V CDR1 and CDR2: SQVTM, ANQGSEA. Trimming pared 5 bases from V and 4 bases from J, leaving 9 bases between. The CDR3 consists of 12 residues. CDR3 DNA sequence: TGCAGCGTTTCAAAGACAGGAAACACCATATATTTT. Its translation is CSVSKTGNTIYF. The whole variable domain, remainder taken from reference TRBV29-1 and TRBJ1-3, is SAVISQKPSRDICQRGTSLTIQCQVDSQVTMMFWYRQQPGQSLTLIATANQGSEATYESGFVIDKFPISRPNLTFSTLTVSNMSPEDSSIYLCSVSKTGNTIYFGEGSWLTVV.

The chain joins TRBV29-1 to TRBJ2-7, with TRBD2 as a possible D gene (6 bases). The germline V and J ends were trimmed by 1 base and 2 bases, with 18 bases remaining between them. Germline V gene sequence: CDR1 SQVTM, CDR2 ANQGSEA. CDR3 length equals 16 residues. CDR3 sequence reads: CSVEVGVDGEAYEQYF. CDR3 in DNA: TGCAGCGTTGAAGTAGGAGTCGACGGGGAGGCCTACGAGCAGTACTTC.

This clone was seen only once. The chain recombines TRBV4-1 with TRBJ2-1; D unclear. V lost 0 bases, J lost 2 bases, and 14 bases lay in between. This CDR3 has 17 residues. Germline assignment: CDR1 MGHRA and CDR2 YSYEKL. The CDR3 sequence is CASSQEGIRRPYNEQFF. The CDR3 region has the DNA TGCGCCAGCAGCCAAGAAGGTATCAGGCGGCCCTACAATGAGCAGTTCTTC.

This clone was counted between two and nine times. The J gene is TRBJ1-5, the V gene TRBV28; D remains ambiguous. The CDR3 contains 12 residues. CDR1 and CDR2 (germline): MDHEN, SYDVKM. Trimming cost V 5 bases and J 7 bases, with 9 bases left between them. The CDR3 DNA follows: TGTGCCAGCAGTCGAGTGCGCCAGCCCCAGCATTTT. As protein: CASSRVRQPQHF.

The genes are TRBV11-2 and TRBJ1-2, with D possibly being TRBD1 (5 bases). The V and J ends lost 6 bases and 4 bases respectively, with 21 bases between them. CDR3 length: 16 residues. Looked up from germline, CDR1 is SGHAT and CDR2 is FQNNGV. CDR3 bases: TGTGCCAGCAGGCAGGGACCGGACTATCCTAGCTATGGCTACACCTTC. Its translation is CASRQGPDYPSYGYTF.

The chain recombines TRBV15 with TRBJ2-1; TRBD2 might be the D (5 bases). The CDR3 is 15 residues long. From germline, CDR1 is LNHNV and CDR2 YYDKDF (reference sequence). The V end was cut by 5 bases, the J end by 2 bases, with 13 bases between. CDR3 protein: CATSVDRGPYNEQFF. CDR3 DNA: TGTGCCACCAGCGTAGACCGGGGTCCCTACAATGAGCAGTTCTTC.

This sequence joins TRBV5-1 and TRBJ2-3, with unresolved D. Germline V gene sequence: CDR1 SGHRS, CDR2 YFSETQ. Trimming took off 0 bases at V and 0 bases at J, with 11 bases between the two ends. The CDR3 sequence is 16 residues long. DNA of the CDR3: TGCGCCAGCAGCTTGGTAGTGGGGTTCAGCACAGATACGCAGTATTTT. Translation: CASSLVVGFSTDTQYF.

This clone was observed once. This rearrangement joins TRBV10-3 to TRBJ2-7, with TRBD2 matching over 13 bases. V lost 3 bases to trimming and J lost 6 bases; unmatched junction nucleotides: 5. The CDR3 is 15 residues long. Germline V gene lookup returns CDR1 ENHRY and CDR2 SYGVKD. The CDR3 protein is CAISDGLAGEAEQYF. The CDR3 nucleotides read TGTGCCATCAGTGACGGACTAGCGGGAGAGGCCGAGCAGTACTTC.